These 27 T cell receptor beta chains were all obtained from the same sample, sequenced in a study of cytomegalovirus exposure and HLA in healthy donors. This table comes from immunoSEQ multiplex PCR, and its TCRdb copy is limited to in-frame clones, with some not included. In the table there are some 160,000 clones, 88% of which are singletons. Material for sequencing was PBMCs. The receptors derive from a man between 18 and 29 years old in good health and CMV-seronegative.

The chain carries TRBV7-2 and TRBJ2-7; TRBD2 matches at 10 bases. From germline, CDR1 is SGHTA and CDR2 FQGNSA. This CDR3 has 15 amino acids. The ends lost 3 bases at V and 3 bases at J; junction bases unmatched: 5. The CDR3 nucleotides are TGTGCCAGCAGCTTGGGATCTAGCGGGAGCTACGAGCAGTACTTC. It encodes CASSLGSSGSYEQYF.

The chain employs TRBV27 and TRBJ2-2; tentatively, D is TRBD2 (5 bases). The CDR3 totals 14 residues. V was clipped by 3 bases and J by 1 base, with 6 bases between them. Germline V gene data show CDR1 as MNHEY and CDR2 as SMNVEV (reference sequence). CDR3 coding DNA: TGTGCCAGCAGTTTCGGGATGAACACCGGGGAGCTGTTTTTT. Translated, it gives CASSFGMNTGELFF.

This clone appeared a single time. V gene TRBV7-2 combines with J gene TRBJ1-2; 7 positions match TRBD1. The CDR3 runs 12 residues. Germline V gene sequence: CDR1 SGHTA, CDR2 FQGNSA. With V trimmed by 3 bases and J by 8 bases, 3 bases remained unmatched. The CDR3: CASSFPQGGYTF. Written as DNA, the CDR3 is TGTGCCAGCAGCTTTCCACAGGGGGGCTACACCTTC.

CDR3 sequence reads: CASSYDWGVDEQYF. The CDR3, as DNA: TGTGCCAGCAGTTATGACTGGGGGGTCGACGAGCAGTACTTC. This chain links TRBV6-5 with TRBJ2-7; D is perhaps TRBD2 (6 bases). This CDR3 contains 14 residues. Trimming left V 3 bases short and J 5 bases short, with 14 bases between. Germline CDR1 reads MNHEY; CDR2 reads SVGAGI.

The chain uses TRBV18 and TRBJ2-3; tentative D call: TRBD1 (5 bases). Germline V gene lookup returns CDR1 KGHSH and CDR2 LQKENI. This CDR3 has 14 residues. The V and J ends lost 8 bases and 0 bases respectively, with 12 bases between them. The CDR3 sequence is CASTRTSSTDTQYF. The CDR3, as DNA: TGTGCCAGCACGCGGACATCAAGCACAGATACGCAGTATTTT.

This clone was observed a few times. CDR3 in amino acids: CASSSMGQQYEQYF. The CDR3 coding sequence is TGCGCCAGCAGCAGTATGGGACAGCAGTACGAGCAGTACTTC. The V gene is TRBV5-1, the J gene TRBJ2-7; 7 bases are shared with TRBD1. Looked up from germline, CDR1 is SGHRS and CDR2 is YFSETQ. Germline trimming cut 4 bases from V and 4 bases from J; bases unmatched to any gene: 8. This CDR3 is built from 14 residues.

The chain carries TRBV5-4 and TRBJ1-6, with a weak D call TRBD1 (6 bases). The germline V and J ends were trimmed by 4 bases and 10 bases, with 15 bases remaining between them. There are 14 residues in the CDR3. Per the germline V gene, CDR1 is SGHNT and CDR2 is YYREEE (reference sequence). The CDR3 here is CASSPEGVGSPLHF. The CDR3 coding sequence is TGTGCCAGCAGCCCCGAGGGGGTGGGCTCACCCCTCCACTTT.

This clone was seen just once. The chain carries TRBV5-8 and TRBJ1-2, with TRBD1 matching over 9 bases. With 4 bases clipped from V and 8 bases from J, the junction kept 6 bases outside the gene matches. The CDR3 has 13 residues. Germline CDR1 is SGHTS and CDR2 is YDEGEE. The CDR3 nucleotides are TGTGCCAGCAGCCGTGACAGGGGGGAAGGCTACACCTTC. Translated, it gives CASSRDRGEGYTF.

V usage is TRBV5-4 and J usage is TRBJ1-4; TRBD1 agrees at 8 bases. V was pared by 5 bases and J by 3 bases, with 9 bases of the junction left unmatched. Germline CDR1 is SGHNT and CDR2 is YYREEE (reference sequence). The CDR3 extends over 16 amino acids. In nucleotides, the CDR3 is TGTGCCAGCAGTCAACAGGGGGTCGTCCCTAATGAAAAACTGTTTTTT. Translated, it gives CASSQQGVVPNEKLFF.

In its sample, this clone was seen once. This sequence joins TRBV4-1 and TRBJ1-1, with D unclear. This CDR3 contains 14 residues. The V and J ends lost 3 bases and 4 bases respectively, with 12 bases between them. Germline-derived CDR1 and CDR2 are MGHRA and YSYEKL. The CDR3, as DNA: TGCGCCAGCAGCCAGGGCCCAGAATCCACTGAAGCTTTCTTT. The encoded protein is CASSQGPESTEAFF.

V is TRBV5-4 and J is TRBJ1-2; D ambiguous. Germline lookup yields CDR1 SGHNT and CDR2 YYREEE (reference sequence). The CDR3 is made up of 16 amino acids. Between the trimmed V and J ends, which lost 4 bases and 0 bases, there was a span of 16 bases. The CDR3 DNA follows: TGTGCCAGCAGCCCCGCGTCCCTATCTACTAACTATGGCTACACCTTC. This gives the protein CASSPASLSTNYGYTF.

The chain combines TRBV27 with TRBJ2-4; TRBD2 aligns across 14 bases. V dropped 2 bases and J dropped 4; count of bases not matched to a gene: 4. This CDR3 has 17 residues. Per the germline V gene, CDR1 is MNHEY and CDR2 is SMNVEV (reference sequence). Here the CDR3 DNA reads TGTGCCAGCAGTTTACTCGGACTAGCGGGAGGTAAAAACATTCAGTACTTC. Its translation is CASSLLGLAGGKNIQYF.

The CDR3 region is CAIGQRNQPQHF. The CDR3 DNA reads TGTGCCATTGGGCAGCGCAATCAGCCCCAGCATTTT. The rearrangement uses TRBV10-3 and TRBJ1-5; D uncertain. The CDR3 contains 12 residues. Trimming left V 9 bases short and J 2 bases short, with 8 bases between. Germline V gives CDR1 ENHRY, CDR2 SYGVKD.

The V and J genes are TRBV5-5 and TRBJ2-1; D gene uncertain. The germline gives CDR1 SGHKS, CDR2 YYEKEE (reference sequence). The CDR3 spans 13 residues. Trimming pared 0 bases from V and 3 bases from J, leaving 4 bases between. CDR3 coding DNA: TGTGCCAGCAGCTTGGACTACTACAATGAGCAGTTCTTC. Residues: CASSLDYYNEQFF. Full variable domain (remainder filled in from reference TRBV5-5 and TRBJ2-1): DAGVTQSPTHLIKTRGQQVTLRCSPISGHKSVSWYQQVLGQGPQFIFQYYEKEERGRGNFPDRFSARQFPNYSSELNVNALLLGDSALYLCASSLDYYNEQFFGPGTRLTVL.

This chain's CDR3 is CAISSPGQVYGYTF. The CDR3 DNA is TGTGCCATTAGCTCTCCGGGACAAGTCTATGGCTACACCTTC. The chain joins TRBV19 to TRBJ1-2, with D perhaps matching TRBD1 (6 bases). Germline V CDR1 and CDR2: LNHDA, SQIVND (reference sequence). The CDR3 runs to 14 residues. With 10 bases removed from V and 4 bases from J, the gap between germline ends came to 19 bases.

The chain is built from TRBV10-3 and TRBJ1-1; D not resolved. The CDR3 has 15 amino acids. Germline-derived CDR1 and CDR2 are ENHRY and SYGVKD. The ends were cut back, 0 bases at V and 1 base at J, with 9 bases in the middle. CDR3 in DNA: TGTGCCATCAGTGAGTCCTGGGCAGGGAACACTGAAGCTTTCTTT. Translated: CAISESWAGNTEAFF.

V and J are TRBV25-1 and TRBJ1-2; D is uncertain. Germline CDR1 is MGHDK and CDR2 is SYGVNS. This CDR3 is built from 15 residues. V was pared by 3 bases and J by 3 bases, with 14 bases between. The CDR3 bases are TGTGCCAGCAGTGACCCGAAGGCAGGTGACTATGGCTACACCTTC. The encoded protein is CASSDPKAGDYGYTF.

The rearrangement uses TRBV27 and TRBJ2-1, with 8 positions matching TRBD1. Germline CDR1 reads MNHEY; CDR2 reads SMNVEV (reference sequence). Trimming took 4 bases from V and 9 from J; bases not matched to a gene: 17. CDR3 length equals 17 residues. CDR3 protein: CASSSFNTRGPEGEQFF. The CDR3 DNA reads TGTGCCAGCAGTTCCTTCAATACCAGGGGGCCGGAGGGTGAGCAGTTCTTC.

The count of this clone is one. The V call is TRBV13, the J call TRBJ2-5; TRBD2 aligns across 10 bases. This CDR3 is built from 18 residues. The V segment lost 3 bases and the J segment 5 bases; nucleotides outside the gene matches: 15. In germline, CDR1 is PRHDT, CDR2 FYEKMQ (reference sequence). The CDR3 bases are TGTGCCAGCAGCTTGGATAACGGGCTAGCGGGAGTACAGGAGACCCAGTACTTC. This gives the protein CASSLDNGLAGVQETQYF.

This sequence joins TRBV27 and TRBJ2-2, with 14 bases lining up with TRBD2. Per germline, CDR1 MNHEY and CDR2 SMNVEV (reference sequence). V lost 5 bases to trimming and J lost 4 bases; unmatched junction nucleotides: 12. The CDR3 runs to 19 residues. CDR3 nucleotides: TGTGCCAGCAGTCCCGGACTAGCGGGAGGAGGGTGGGGCACCGGGGAGCTGTTTTTT. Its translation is CASSPGLAGGGWGTGELFF.

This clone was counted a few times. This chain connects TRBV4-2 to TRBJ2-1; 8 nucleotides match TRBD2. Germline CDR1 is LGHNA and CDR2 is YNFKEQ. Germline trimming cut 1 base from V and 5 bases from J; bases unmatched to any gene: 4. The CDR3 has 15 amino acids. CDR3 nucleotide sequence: TGTGCCAGCAGCCAAGTCGCGGGAGGTAACAATGAGCAGTTCTTC. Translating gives CASSQVAGGNNEQFF.

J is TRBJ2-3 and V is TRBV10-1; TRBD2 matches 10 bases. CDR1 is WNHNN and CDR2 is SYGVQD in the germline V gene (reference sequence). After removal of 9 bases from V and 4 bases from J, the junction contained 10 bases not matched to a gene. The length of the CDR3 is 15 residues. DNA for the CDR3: TGCGCCAGGACGACTAGCGGGCCTGGGGCAGATACGCAGTATTTT. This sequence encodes CARTTSGPGADTQYF.

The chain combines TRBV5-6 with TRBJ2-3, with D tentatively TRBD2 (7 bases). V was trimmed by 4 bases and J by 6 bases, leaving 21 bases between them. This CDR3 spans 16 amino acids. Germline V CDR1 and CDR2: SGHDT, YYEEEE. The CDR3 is CASSGLAGASWDTQYF. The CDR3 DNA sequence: TGTGCCAGCAGCGGACTTGCGGGGGCTTCGTGGGATACGCAGTATTTT.

The CDR3 loop is CASSQELGVMNTEAFF. The CDR3 region has the DNA TGCGCCAGCAGCCAAGAATTAGGGGTTATGAACACTGAAGCTTTCTTT. The chain has TRBV4-1 and TRBJ1-1; D is possibly TRBD1 (5 bases). The CDR3 length is 16 residues. Germline assignment: CDR1 MGHRA and CDR2 YSYEKL. Trimming cost V 0 bases and J 0 bases, with 11 bases left between them.

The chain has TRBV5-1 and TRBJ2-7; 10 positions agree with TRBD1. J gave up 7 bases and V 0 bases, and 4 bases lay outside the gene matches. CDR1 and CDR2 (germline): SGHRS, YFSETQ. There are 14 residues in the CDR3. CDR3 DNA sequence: TGCGCCAGCAGCTTGGGACAGGGGGCGCGGGAGCAGTACTTC. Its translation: CASSLGQGAREQYF.

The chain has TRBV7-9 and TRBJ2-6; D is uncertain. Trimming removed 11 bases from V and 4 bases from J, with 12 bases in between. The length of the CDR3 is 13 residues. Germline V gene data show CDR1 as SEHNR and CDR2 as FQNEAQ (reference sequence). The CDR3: CAQEVAGANVLTF. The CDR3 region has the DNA TGTGCCCAAGAGGTAGCCGGGGCCAACGTCCTGACTTTC.

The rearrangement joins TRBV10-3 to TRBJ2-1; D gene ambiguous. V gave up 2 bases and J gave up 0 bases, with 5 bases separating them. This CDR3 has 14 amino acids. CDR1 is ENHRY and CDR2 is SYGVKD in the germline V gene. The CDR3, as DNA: TGTGCCATCAGTGAGGCGGCCTCCTACAATGAGCAGTTCTTC. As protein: CAISEAASYNEQFF.